These 22 T cell receptor beta chains were sequenced from one sample in a study of cytomegalovirus exposure and HLA in healthy donors (dated by TCRdb to 2015 to 2018). The library was prepared using the immunoSEQ multiplex PCR assay. A mixture of 60 forward primers for TCR Vbeta segments and 13 reverse primers for TCR Jbeta segments was used in the multiplex PCR. The source is immuneACCESS, and TCRdb retained only in-frame sequences with V and J called. Part of the clones is not carried over; for the studies checked, unresolved V genes explain less than half of this, and the remainder is unexplained. The sample table contains approximately 130,000 clones; only one count was recorded for over 65% of them. Of the sample, roughly 3.2% falls within the top ten clones. Material: PBMCs. The source of these receptors is a man aged 25 to 45 in good health and CMV-seronegative.

V gene TRBV2 combines with J gene TRBJ1-2; 9 bases align to TRBD1. Germline V CDR1 and CDR2: SNHLY, FYNNEI. The CDR3 sequence is 15 residues long. Trimming took 2 bases from V and 1 from J; bases not matched to a gene: 2. The CDR3 DNA reads as TGTGCCAGCAGTGAAAGGGACAGGGTTAACTATGGCTACACCTTC. Translation: CASSERDRVNYGYTF. Complete variable domain (other parts from reference TRBV2 and TRBJ1-2): EPEVTQTPSHQVTQMGQEVILRCVPISNHLYFYWYRQILGQKVEFLVSFYNNEISEKSEIFDDQFSVERPDGSNFTLKIRSTKLEDSAMYFCASSERDRVNYGYTFGSGTRLTVV.

This chain joins TRBV27 and TRBJ2-2; D might be TRBD2 (5 bases). Germline values: CDR1 MNHEY, CDR2 SMNVEV (reference sequence). V was cut by 5 bases and J by 6 bases, with 7 bases left in between. The CDR3 runs 12 residues. DNA for the CDR3: TGTGCCAGCAGTCGAGGGCCCGGGGAGCTGTTTTTT. Its translation: CASSRGPGELFF.

This sequence joins TRBV19 and TRBJ1-1, with TRBD1 matching 8 bases. V lost 3 bases, J lost 1 base, and 4 bases stayed unmatched. The germline CDR1 and CDR2 sequences are LNHDA and SQIVND (reference sequence). There are 15 residues in the CDR3. CDR3 sequence (DNA): TGTGCCAGTAGTATTGTGGGACAGGAGAACACTGAAGCTTTCTTT. Its translation: CASSIVGQENTEAFF.

This clone was counted once. The CDR3, as DNA: TGTGCCAGCAGGTGGGACAGGCTCCAAGAGACCCAGTACTTC. It encodes CASRWDRLQETQYF. The gene calls are TRBV11-2 and TRBJ2-5; 8 nucleotides agree with TRBD1. Germline-derived CDR1 and CDR2 are SGHAT and FQNNGV. Trimming cost V 6 bases and J 1 base; bases outside gene matches: 4. The CDR3 extends over 14 amino acids. Drawing the rest from reference TRBV11-2 and TRBJ2-5, the complete variable domain is EAGVAQSPRYKIIEKRQSVAFWCNPISGHATLYWYQQILGQGPKLLIQFQNNGVVDDSQLPKDRFSAERLKGVDSTLKIQPAKLEDSAVYLCASRWDRLQETQYFGPGTRLLVL.

The genes are TRBV4-2 and TRBJ2-5; 9 bases line up with TRBD2. The CDR3 runs to 16 residues. V dropped 1 base and J dropped 1; count of bases not matched to a gene: 4. The germline CDR1 and CDR2 sequences are LGHNA and YNFKEQ. The CDR3 DNA is TGTGCCAGCAGCCAAGGGGTAGCGGGGGCCCAAGAGACCCAGTACTTC. Translating gives CASSQGVAGAQETQYF.

This chain connects TRBV30 to TRBJ2-5; no firm D call. This CDR3 contains 14 residues. Germline V gene lookup returns CDR1 GTSNPN and CDR2 SVGIG (reference sequence). V shed 2 bases and J shed 4 bases, with 14 bases lying between them. Here the CDR3 reads CAWSRTVLGETQYF. The CDR3 DNA reads as TGTGCCTGGAGTCGAACCGTCCTCGGAGAGACCCAGTACTTC.

In this sample, this clone turned up once. The chain couples TRBV27 to TRBJ1-5; 9 positions match TRBD1. This CDR3 is 15 amino acids long. V gave up 4 bases and J gave up 5 bases; unmatched junction bases: 6. Germline CDR1 MNHEY, CDR2 SMNVEV (reference sequence). CDR3 DNA sequence: TGTGCCAGCAGTTGGGGGACAGGGCGGCATCAGCCCCAGCATTTT. The encoded protein is CASSWGTGRHQPQHF.

The chain links TRBV19 to TRBJ2-6, with D unclear. Germline CDR1 reads LNHDA; CDR2 reads SQIVND (reference sequence). V lost 7 bases and J 0 bases, leaving 10 bases between the germline ends. The CDR3 has 15 residues. The CDR3 here is CASNTVSSGANVLTF. In DNA form, the CDR3 reads TGTGCCAGTAATACAGTGAGCTCTGGGGCCAACGTCCTGACTTTC.

This clone appeared once. The chain has TRBV21-1 and TRBJ1-6. TRBV21-1 is termed a pseudogene. CDR3 length: 15 amino acids. CDR3 sequence: CASRKPDGNYSPLHF. CDR3 nucleotide sequence: TGTGCCAGCAGAAAACCGGACGGGAATTATTCACCCCTCCACTTT.

This rearrangement joins TRBV28 to TRBJ2-4, with 8 bases matching TRBD1. With 4 bases clipped from V and 7 bases from J, the junction kept 6 bases outside the gene matches. The CDR3 runs to 14 residues. Germline values: CDR1 MDHEN, CDR2 SYDVKM. CDR3 amino acids: CASSSGGPLNIQYF. Written as DNA, the CDR3 is TGTGCCAGCAGTTCAGGGGGCCCCTTGAACATTCAGTACTTC.

This sequence joins TRBV30 and TRBJ2-5; D may be TRBD2 (7 bases). The V gene's germline CDR1 is GTSNPN and CDR2 SVGIG (reference sequence). V lost 3 bases and J lost 5, with 22 bases in between. CDR3 length: 16 residues. In nucleotides, the CDR3 is TGTGCCTGGAGCGTTCCGGGGCGGGGGCATGTGGAGACCCAGTACTTC. Residues: CAWSVPGRGHVETQYF.

The rearrangement uses TRBV5-4 and TRBJ1-3; tentatively, D is TRBD1 (5 bases). Trimming cost V 0 bases and J 0 bases, with 10 bases left between them. Looked up from germline, CDR1 is SGHNT and CDR2 is YYREEE (reference sequence). The length of the CDR3 is 16 residues. The CDR3 protein is CASSLGGDFSGNTIYF. The DNA for the CDR3 is TGTGCCAGCAGCTTGGGGGGGGACTTCTCTGGAAACACCATATATTTT.

This clone was counted between two and nine times. V usage is TRBV14 and J usage is TRBJ2-1; 11 positions agree with TRBD2. Trimming took 5 bases from V and 1 from J; bases not matched to a gene: 4. Germline loops: CDR1 SGHDN, CDR2 FVKESK. CDR3 size: 16 residues. The CDR3 here is CASSARLAGSYNEQFF. The CDR3 region has the DNA TGTGCCAGCAGCGCCCGACTAGCGGGATCCTACAATGAGCAGTTCTTC.

The J gene is TRBJ2-5, the V gene TRBV5-1, with D unresolved. V was clipped by 0 bases and J by 3 bases, with 12 bases between them. CDR3 size: 15 residues. Germline V gene sequence: CDR1 SGHRS, CDR2 YFSETQ. The CDR3 bases are TGCGCCAGCAGCTTGGTGGCTCGGAGAGAAGAGACCCAGTACTTC. Translating it yields CASSLVARREETQYF.

The gene calls are TRBV5-1 and TRBJ2-1, with D maybe TRBD1 (7 bases). The germline V gene encodes CDR1 SGHRS and CDR2 YFSETQ. There are 15 residues in the CDR3. Trimming stripped 0 bases from V and 6 bases from J, with 13 bases between. The CDR3 region has the DNA TGCGCCAGCAGCTTGGGACTAGGGGACAGCAATGAGCAGTTCTTC. It encodes CASSLGLGDSNEQFF.

The V gene is TRBV11-3, the J gene TRBJ2-7, with 7 bases that match TRBD1. CDR3 length equals 16 residues. Germline assignment: CDR1 SGHNT and CDR2 YENEEA. V trimming: 3 bases; J trimming: 2 bases; junction bases outside the gene matches: 10. The CDR3, as DNA: TGTGCCAGCAGCTTGGGGAACCGGGACAGACCCTACGAGCAGTACTTC. It yields the protein CASSLGNRDRPYEQYF.

Concerning this clone itself: At one end, the junction sequence differs from germline, possibly due to a read error. The chain's CDR3 is CASSPIDGNAEAFF. In DNA, the CDR3 is TGTGCCAGCAGCCCGATAGACGGGAACGCTGAAGCTTTCTTT. This chain joins TRBV7-7 and TRBJ1-1; D is undetermined. The CDR3 has 14 residues. In germline, CDR1 is SSHAT, CDR2 FNYEAQ (reference sequence).

V gene TRBV9 combines with J gene TRBJ2-7, with D hard to call. V was cut by 3 bases and J by 5 bases, with 21 bases left in between. The CDR3 loop spans 16 amino acids. Germline V gene lookup returns CDR1 SGDLS and CDR2 YYNGEE. This chain's CDR3 is CASSAQDGQAADEQYF. The CDR3 DNA follows: TGTGCCAGCAGCGCCCAAGATGGGCAAGCCGCCGACGAGCAGTACTTC.

The chain recombines TRBV20-1 with TRBJ1-1; 7 bases fit TRBD1. The CDR3 totals 11 residues. V lost 7 bases, J lost 6 bases, and 5 bases stayed unmatched. Germline CDR1 reads DFQATT; CDR2 reads SNEGSKA (reference sequence). For the CDR3, the DNA is TGCAGTGAGACAGGGAGCTCTGAAGCTTTCTTT. As protein: CSETGSSEAFF.

The chain combines TRBV30 with TRBJ2-5, with a possible D match to TRBD1 (5 bases). V was trimmed by 2 bases and J by 5 bases, leaving 21 bases between them. The germline gives CDR1 GTSNPN, CDR2 SVGIG (reference sequence). This CDR3 has 16 amino acids. This CDR3 reads CAWSPFGQDIGETQYF. CDR3 sequence (DNA): TGTGCCTGGAGTCCCTTCGGGCAGGACATCGGGGAGACCCAGTACTTC.

The chain has TRBV6-1 and TRBJ1-2; D may be TRBD1 (5 bases). The CDR3 covers 13 residues. Trimming removed 2 bases from V and 4 bases from J, with 8 bases in between. The germline gives CDR1 MNHNS, CDR2 SASEGT. CDR3 nucleotide sequence: TGTGCCAGCAGTGAACAGGGAGGCTATGGCTACACCTTC. Its translation is CASSEQGGYGYTF.

J is TRBJ2-7 and V is TRBV30, with D hard to call. Germline V lookup: CDR1 GTSNPN, CDR2 SVGIG (reference sequence). This CDR3 region has 12 residues. V gave up 3 bases and J gave up 2 bases, with 8 bases separating them. The CDR3 DNA sequence: TGTGCCTGGAGGACTGCCACCTACGAGCAGTACTTC. This translates into CAWRTATYEQYF.